A single sample is the source of the 11 T cell receptor beta chains below, sequenced in a study of T cell responses to AZD1222 COVID-19 vaccine. TCRdb's copy holds only in-frame clones and misses some; the assay was immunoSEQ multiplex PCR. The sample lists around 150,000 clones, roughly 84% occurring once. Sequenced material: peripheral blood, taken on day 0 of AZD1222 vaccination. These receptors all come from an adult in good health.

The V gene is TRBV2, the J gene TRBJ1-3; D is ambiguous. CDR3 length equals 13 residues. CDR1 is SNHLY and CDR2 is FYNNEI in the germline V gene. V lost 4 bases and J 4 bases, leaving 8 bases between the germline ends. CDR3 in amino acids: CASSVQQGNTIYF. DNA of the CDR3: TGTGCCAGCAGTGTACAACAGGGAAACACCATATATTTT.

The chain joins TRBV2 to TRBJ1-4; D remains ambiguous. This CDR3 region has 15 residues. Trimming pared 7 bases from V and 7 bases from J, leaving 19 bases between. CDR1 is SNHLY, CDR2 FYNNEI, per germline. The CDR3 nucleotides are TGTGCCAGCACCCAAAGGGCCTACACAACTGAAAAACTGTTTTTT. Amino acid sequence: CASTQRAYTTEKLFF.

This chain connects TRBV9 to TRBJ1-1; weak D call: TRBD1 (5 bases). CDR1 is SGDLS and CDR2 is YYNGEE in the germline V gene. The CDR3 is 16 residues long. V dropped 0 bases and J dropped 3 bases, with 15 bases sitting between them. For the CDR3, the DNA is TGTGCCAGCAGCGTAGTAGGGGACGGAACGGACACTGAAGCTTTCTTT. The encoded protein is CASSVVGDGTDTEAFF.

The rearrangement links TRBV12-3 or TRBV12-4 to TRBJ2-1; tentatively, D is TRBD1 (5 bases). The CDR3 covers 11 residues. V was pared by 6 bases and J by 10 bases, with 10 bases between. The DNA of the CDR3 is TGTGCCAGCAGCCAGGGTGGGGAGCAGTTCTTC. Translated, it gives CASSQGGEQFF.

The V call is TRBV9, the J call TRBJ1-4, with D perhaps TRBD1 (6 bases). The V end was cut by 3 bases, the J end by 3 bases, with 15 bases between. CDR1 is SGDLS, CDR2 YYNGEE, per germline. CDR3 length: 16 residues. In DNA, the CDR3 is TGTGCCAGCAGCGAGGCGCAGGGGAGGCCTAATGAAAAACTGTTTTTT. Its protein product is CASSEAQGRPNEKLFF.

The V gene is TRBV30, the J gene TRBJ2-1; 8 bases are a match to TRBD1. This CDR3 comprises 12 residues. V was clipped by 3 bases and J by 15 bases; unmatched bases: 10. Germline V lookup: CDR1 GTSNPN, CDR2 SVGIG (reference sequence). The CDR3 sequence is CAWSRLDRELFF. The CDR3 region has the DNA TGTGCCTGGAGCCGTTTGGACAGGGAGTTGTTCTTC.

V is TRBV5-1 and J is TRBJ1-2, with D perhaps matching TRBD1 (5 bases). Looked up from germline, CDR1 is SGHRS and CDR2 is YFSETQ. V gave up 1 base and J gave up 2 bases, with 12 bases separating them. The CDR3 covers 15 residues. DNA for the CDR3: TGCGCCAGCAGCTTGACCCAGGGAGGAAACTATGGCTACACCTTC. As protein: CASSLTQGGNYGYTF.

This sequence joins TRBV19 and TRBJ1-2, with 8 bases fitting TRBD1. Germline loops: CDR1 LNHDA, CDR2 SQIVND (reference sequence). The CDR3 has 15 residues. J was trimmed by 5 bases and V by 3 bases; bases with no gene match: 8. DNA of the CDR3: TGTGCCAGTAGTATCTCCGGGACAGGACCTTATGGCTACACCTTC. Translating it yields CASSISGTGPYGYTF.

The chain combines TRBV7-9 with TRBJ1-3; D is ambiguous. Germline CDR1 reads SEHNR; CDR2 reads FQNEAQ (reference sequence). The CDR3 has 12 residues. V lost 2 bases and J lost 6, with 5 bases in between. The CDR3 bases are TGTGCCAGCAGCTTAACTACAAACACCATATATTTT. Protein sequence: CASSLTTNTIYF.

The gene calls are TRBV5-1 and TRBJ1-6; unclear D gene. The CDR3 is made up of 14 amino acids. Trimming took 4 bases from V and 3 from J, leaving 8 bases between them. Germline V gene lookup returns CDR1 SGHRS and CDR2 YFSETQ. DNA of the CDR3: TGCGCCAGCAGCACCGACGGCTATAATTCACCCCTCCACTTT. The encoded protein is CASSTDGYNSPLHF.

The chain combines TRBV28 with TRBJ1-5; tentatively, D is TRBD1 (5 bases). Germline CDR1 is MDHEN and CDR2 is SYDVKM. The length of the CDR3 is 15 residues. Deletions cut 1 base from V and 11 bases from J, with 18 bases between. The CDR3 spells CASSLYQGGRESQHF. DNA of the CDR3: TGTGCCAGCAGTTTATATCAGGGTGGCCGCGAGTCCCAGCATTTT.